This T cell receptor (beta chain) came from a study of early T cells in non-severe SARS-CoV-2 infection. On the study more broadly: The study sequenced bulk RNA from unsorted whole blood, with chains unpaired.

This clonotype was observed a handful of times. What it recognizes is unknown. Whole-study findings and limits: Matches to VDJdb favored anti-spike CD8 responses and missed private and CD4 specificities.

The TCR library protocol was used to attach unique molecular identifiers. These identifiers were attached to individual cDNA molecules. TCRdb reanalysed the 5' RACE reads using MiXCR and keeps one entry per CDR3 protein. Among about 29,000 distinct CDR3 sequences listed, more than 4% were seen once. V shed 2 bases and J shed 6 bases, with 12 bases lying between them. The CDR3 is 14 residues long. CDR1 is SGHVS, CDR2 FQNEAQ, per germline. Sequencing used whole blood. This chain uses TRBV7-8 with TRBJ2-3, with D possibly being TRBD2 (6 bases). The clonotype originates from an adult who was a healthcare worker with PCR-confirmed SARS-CoV-2 infection or an uninfected control (not recorded which). The CDR3 protein is CASSLTGLEDTQYF. CDR3 DNA: TGTGCCAGCAGCTTAACGGGACTTGAGGATACGCAGTATTTT.